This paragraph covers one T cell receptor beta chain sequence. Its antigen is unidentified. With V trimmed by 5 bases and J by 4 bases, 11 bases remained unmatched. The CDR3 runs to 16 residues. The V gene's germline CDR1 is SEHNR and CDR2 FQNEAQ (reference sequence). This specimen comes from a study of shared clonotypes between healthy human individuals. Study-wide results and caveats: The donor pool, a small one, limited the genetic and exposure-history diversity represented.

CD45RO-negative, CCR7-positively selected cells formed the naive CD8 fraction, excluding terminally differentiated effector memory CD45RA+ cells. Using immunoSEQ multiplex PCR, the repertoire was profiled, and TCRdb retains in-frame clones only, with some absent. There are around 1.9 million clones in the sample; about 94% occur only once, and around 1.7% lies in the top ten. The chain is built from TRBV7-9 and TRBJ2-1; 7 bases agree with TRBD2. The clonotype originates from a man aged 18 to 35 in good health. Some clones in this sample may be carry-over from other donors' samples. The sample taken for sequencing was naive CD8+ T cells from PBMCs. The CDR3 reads CASSPPPSGGYNEQFF. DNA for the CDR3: TGTGCCAGCAGCCCCCCGCCTAGCGGAGGGTACAATGAGCAGTTCTTC. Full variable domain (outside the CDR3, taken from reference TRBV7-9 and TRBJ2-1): DTGVSQNPRHKITKRGQNVTFRCDPISEHNRLYWYRQTLGQGPEFLTYFQNEAQLEKSRLLSDRFSAERPKGSFSTLEIQRTEQGDSAMYLCASSPPPSGGYNEQFFGPGTRLTVL.